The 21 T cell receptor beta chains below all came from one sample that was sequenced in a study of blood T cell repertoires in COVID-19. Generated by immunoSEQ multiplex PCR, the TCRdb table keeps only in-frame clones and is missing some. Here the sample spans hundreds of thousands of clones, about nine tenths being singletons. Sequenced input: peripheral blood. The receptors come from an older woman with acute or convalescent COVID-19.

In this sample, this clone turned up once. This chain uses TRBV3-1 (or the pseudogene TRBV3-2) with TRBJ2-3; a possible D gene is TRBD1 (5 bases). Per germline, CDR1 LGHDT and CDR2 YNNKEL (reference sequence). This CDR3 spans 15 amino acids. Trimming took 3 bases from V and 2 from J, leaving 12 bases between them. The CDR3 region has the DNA TGTGCCAGCAGCCAGGACACCAAGCACACAGATACGCAGTATTTT. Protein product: CASSQDTKHTDTQYF.

CDR3 coding DNA: TGTGCCAGCAGTGATGGTGGTCTAGGACAGCCCCAGCATTTT. This gives the protein CASSDGGLGQPQHF. V and J are TRBV6-1 and TRBJ1-5; no definite D call. Germline V CDR1 and CDR2: MNHNS, SASEGT. The length of the CDR3 is 14 residues. V lost 3 bases, J lost 7 bases, and 13 bases lay in between.

In DNA form, the CDR3 reads TGTGCCATACAGACTAGCGGGATAACAGATACGCAGTATTTT. Protein: CAIQTSGITDTQYF. The J gene is TRBJ2-3, the V gene TRBV10-3; 11 nucleotides align to TRBD2. The junction had 5 bases not matched to a gene; V was cut back by 9 bases and J by 3 bases. The germline V gene has CDR1 ENHRY and CDR2 SYGVKD. The CDR3 consists of 14 residues.

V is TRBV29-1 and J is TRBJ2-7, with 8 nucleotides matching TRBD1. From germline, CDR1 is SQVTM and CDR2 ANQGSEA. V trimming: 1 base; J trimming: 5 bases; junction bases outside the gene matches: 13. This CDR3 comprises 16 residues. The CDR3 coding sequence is TGCAGCGTTGAAGCCAGACTCGCCGGGACAGGCCACGAGCAGTACTTC. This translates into CSVEARLAGTGHEQYF.

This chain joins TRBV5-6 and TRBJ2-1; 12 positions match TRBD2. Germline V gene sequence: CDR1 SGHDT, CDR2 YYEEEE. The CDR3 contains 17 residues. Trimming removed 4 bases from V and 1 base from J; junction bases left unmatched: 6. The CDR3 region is CASSRLAGGVSYNEQFF. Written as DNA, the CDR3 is TGTGCCAGCAGCCGTCTAGCGGGAGGGGTATCCTACAATGAGCAGTTCTTC.

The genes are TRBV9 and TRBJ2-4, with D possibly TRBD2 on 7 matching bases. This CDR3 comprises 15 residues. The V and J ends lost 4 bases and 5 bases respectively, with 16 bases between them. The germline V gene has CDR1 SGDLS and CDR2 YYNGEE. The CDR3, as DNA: TGTGCCAGCAGCCTAAGTGGGGGGGCAGAAAACATTCAGTACTTC. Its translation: CASSLSGGAENIQYF.

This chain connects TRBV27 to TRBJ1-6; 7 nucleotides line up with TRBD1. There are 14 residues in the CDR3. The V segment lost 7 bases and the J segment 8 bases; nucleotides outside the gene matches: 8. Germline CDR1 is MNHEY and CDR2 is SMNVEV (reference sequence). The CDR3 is CASNRDSIDSPLHF. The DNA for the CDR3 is TGTGCCAGCAACCGGGACAGCATTGATTCACCCCTCCACTTT.

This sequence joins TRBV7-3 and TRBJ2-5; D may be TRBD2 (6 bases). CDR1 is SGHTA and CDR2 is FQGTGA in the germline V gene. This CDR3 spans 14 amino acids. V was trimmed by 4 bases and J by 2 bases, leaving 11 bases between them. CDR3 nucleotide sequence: TGTGCCAGCAGCTCAAATGGGGGGCAAGAGACCCAGTACTTC. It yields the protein CASSSNGGQETQYF.

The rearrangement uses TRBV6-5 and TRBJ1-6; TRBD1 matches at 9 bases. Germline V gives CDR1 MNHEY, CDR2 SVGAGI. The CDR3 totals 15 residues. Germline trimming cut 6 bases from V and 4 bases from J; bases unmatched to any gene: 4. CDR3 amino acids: CASRPGQGYNSPLHF. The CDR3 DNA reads TGTGCCAGCAGGCCCGGACAGGGGTATAATTCACCCCTCCACTTT.

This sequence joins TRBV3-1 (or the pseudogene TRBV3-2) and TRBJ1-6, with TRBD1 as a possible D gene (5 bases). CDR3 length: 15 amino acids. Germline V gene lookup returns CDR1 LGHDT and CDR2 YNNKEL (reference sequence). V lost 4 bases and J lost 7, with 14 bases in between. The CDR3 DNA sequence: TGTGCCAGCAGCCCCCAGGTGGGGGGGAATTCACCCCTCCACTTT. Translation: CASSPQVGGNSPLHF.

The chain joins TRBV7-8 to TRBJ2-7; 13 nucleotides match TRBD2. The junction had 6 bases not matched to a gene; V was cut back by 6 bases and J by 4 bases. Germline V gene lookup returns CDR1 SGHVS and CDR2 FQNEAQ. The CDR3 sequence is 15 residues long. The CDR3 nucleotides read TGTGCCAGCAGTTGGGGACTAGCGGGGACGTACGAGCAGTACTTC. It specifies CASSWGLAGTYEQYF.

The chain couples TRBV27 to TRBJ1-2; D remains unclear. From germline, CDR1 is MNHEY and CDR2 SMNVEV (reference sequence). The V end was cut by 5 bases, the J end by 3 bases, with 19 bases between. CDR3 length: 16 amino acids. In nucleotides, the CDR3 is TGTGCCAGCAGTCCTAACCCCCTAGCCGGGGACTATGGCTACACCTTC. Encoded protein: CASSPNPLAGDYGYTF.

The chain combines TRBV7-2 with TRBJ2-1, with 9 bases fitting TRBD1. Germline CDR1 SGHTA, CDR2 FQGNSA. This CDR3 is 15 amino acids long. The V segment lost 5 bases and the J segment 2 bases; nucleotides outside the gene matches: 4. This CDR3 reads CASSLRDRAYNEQFF. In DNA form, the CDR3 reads TGTGCCAGCAGCCTCCGGGACAGGGCCTACAATGAGCAGTTCTTC. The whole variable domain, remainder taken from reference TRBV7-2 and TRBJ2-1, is GAGVSQSPSNKVTEKGKDVELRCDPISGHTALYWYRQSLGQGLEFLIYFQGNSAPDKSGLPSDRFSAERTGGSVSTLTIQRTQQEDSAVYLCASSLRDRAYNEQFFGPGTRLTVL.

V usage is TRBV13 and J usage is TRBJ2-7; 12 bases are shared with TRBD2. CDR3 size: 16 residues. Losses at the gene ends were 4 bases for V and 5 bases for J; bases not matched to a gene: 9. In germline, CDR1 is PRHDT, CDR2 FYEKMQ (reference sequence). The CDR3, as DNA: TGTGCCAGCAGCTCCCGACTAGCGGGAGTAGTCGACGAGCAGTACTTC. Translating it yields CASSSRLAGVVDEQYF.

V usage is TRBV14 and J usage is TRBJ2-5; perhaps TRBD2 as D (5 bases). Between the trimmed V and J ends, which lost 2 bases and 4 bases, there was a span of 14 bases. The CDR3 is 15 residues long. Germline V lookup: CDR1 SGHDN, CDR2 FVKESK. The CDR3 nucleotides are TGTGCCAGCAGCCAACCCGGGATCTCGGCAGAGACCCAGTACTTC. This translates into CASSQPGISAETQYF.

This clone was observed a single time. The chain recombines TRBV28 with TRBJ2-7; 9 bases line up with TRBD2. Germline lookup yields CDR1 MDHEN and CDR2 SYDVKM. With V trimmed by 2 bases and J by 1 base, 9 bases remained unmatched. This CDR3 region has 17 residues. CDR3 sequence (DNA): TGTGCCAGCAGTTTACTGGCGGGAGGGCTTGGGTCCTACGAGCAGTACTTC. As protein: CASSLLAGGLGSYEQYF.

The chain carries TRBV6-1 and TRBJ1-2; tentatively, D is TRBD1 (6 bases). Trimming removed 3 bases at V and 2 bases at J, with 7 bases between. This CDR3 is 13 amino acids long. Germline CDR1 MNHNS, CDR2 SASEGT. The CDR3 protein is CASSEGANYGYTF. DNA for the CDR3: TGTGCCAGCAGTGAGGGGGCCAACTATGGCTACACCTTC.

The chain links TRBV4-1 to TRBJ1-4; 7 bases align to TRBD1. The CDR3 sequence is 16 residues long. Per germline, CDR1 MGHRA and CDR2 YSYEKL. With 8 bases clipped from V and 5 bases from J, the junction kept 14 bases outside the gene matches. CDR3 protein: CASLPTRDSSNEKLFF. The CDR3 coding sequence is TGCGCCAGCCTCCCTACCCGGGACAGTTCAAATGAAAAACTGTTTTTT.

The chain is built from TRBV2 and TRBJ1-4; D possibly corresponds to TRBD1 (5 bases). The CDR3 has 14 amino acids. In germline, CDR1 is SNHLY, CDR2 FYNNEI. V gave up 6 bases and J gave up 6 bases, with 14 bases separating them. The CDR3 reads CASRPRVKDEKLFF. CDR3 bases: TGTGCCAGCAGGCCCAGGGTAAAGGATGAAAAACTGTTTTTT.

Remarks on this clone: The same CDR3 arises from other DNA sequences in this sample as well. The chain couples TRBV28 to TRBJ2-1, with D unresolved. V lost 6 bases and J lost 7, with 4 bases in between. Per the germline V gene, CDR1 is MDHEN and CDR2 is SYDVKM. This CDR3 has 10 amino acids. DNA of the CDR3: TGTGCCAGCAGCCATAATGAGCAGTTCTTC. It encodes CASSHNEQFF.

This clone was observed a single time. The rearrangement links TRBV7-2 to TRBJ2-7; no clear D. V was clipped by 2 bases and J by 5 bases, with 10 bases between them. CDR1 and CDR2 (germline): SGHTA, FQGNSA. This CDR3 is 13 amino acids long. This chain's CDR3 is CASSLSVSHEQYF. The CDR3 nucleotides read TGTGCCAGCAGCTTAAGCGTCAGTCACGAGCAGTACTTC.